These 29 T cell receptor beta chains came from one sample sequenced in a study of T cell repertoires and HLA-DP antigens. Assay used: immunoSEQ multiplex PCR; TCRdb lists only in-frame clones, some missing. The sample records some 110,000 clones, almost 95% being singletons. Which antigens these TCRs recognize remains unknown. Sequenced sample: CD4+ T cells from PBMCs. These receptors all come from a woman between 18 and 29 years old in good health and CMV-seronegative.

The DNA of the CDR3 is TGTGCCAGCTCCCAGGGACTAGCGGGAGTAAGGGAGCAGTACTTC. Translation: CASSQGLAGVREQYF. The chain carries TRBV18 and TRBJ2-7; 14 bases are shared with TRBD2. This CDR3 spans 15 amino acids. V shed 6 bases, J shed 7 bases, and the junction held 8 bases outside the gene matches. In germline, CDR1 is KGHSH, CDR2 LQKENI. The entire variable domain, with the rest obtained from reference TRBV18 and TRBJ2-7, is as follows: NAGVMQNPRHLVRRRGQEARLRCSPMKGHSHVYWYRQLPEEGLKFMVYLQKENIIDESGMPKERFSAEFPKEGPSILRIQQVVRGDSAAYFCASSQGLAGVREQYFGPGTRLTVT.

This clone was seen more than once but under ten times. V is TRBV7-8 and J is TRBJ1-1; no definite D call. Trimming took off 1 base at V and 3 bases at J, with 0 bases between the two ends. CDR1 SGHVS and CDR2 FQNEAQ come from the germline V gene. The CDR3 has 11 amino acids. DNA for the CDR3: TGTGCCAGCAGCTTAGACACTGAAGCTTTCTTT. Amino acid sequence: CASSLDTEAFF. The entire variable domain, with the rest obtained from reference TRBV7-8 and TRBJ1-1, is as follows: GAGVSQSPRYKVAKRGQDVALRCDPISGHVSLFWYQQALGQGPEFLTYFQNEAQLDKSGLPSDRFFAERPEGSVSTLKIQRTQQEDSAVYLCASSLDTEAFFGQGTRLTVV.

The chain joins TRBV25-1 to TRBJ1-1, with a possible D match to TRBD1 (6 bases). Deletions cut 7 bases from V and 5 bases from J, with 26 bases between. Germline V lookup: CDR1 MGHDK, CDR2 SYGVNS. The CDR3 is 17 residues long. CDR3 nucleotide sequence: TGTGCCAGCATAAAAGTACGGGCGGACGGGAGGGGGACTGAAGCTTTCTTT. Residues: CASIKVRADGRGTEAFF.

This chain uses TRBV7-2 with TRBJ2-5; D is perhaps TRBD1 (9 bases). Germline lookup yields CDR1 SGHTA and CDR2 FQGNSA. V gave up 5 bases and J gave up 5 bases, with 30 bases separating them. This CDR3 is built from 19 residues. The CDR3 coding sequence is TGTGCCAGCAGCCCCGACAGGGGGTACTTCGGCGGGAGGCCCGAGACCCAGTACTTC. As protein: CASSPDRGYFGGRPETQYF.

V and J are TRBV7-9 and TRBJ2-2, with D uncertain. Trimming took off 5 bases at V and 3 bases at J, with 16 bases between the two ends. Germline CDR1 reads SEHNR; CDR2 reads FQNEAQ (reference sequence). The CDR3 totals 16 residues. The CDR3 sequence is CASSPKGLKHTGELFF. The CDR3 bases are TGTGCCAGCAGCCCTAAGGGATTAAAACACACCGGGGAGCTGTTTTTT.

This clone appeared once. The V and J genes are TRBV9 and TRBJ2-5, with 13 bases lining up with TRBD2. V was clipped by 3 bases and J by 2 bases; unmatched bases: 4. The V gene's germline CDR1 is SGDLS and CDR2 YYNGEE. This CDR3 is 16 amino acids long. The chain's CDR3 is CASSESTSGGQETQYF. The CDR3 nucleotides are TGTGCCAGCAGCGAATCGACTAGCGGGGGGCAAGAGACCCAGTACTTC.

The rearrangement links TRBV5-1 to TRBJ2-1, with 10 bases lining up with TRBD1. Germline V lookup: CDR1 SGHRS, CDR2 YFSETQ. V dropped 0 bases and J dropped 4; count of bases not matched to a gene: 10. The CDR3 contains 18 residues. CDR3 residues: CASSLARDRGPLYNEQFF. The CDR3 coding sequence is TGCGCCAGCAGCTTGGCCAGGGACAGGGGACCGCTTTACAATGAGCAGTTCTTC.

This sequence joins TRBV28 and TRBJ1-4, with 7 bases fitting TRBD1. Germline V gene sequence: CDR1 MDHEN, CDR2 SYDVKM. CDR3 size: 15 residues. The V gene end was trimmed by 4 bases and the J gene end by 5 bases; junction bases not matched to a gene: 7. CDR3: CASSSQGGGNEKLFF. The CDR3 region has the DNA TGTGCCAGCAGTTCCCAAGGGGGCGGGAATGAAAAACTGTTTTTT. The full variable domain, in which reference TRBV28 and TRBJ1-4 provide the parts outside the CDR3, is DVKVTQSSRYLVKRTGEKVFLECVQDMDHENMFWYRQDPGLGLRLIYFSYDVKMKEKGDIPEGYSVSREKKERFSLILESASTNQTSMYLCASSSQGGGNEKLFFGSGTQLSVL.

The CDR3 loop is CSVAGAPIGGTDTQYF. CDR3 DNA: TGCAGCGTAGCCGGCGCCCCGATTGGGGGCACAGATACGCAGTATTTT. The genes are TRBV29-1 and TRBJ2-3; D unresolved. CDR1 is SQVTM and CDR2 is ANQGSEA in the germline V gene. The length of the CDR3 is 16 residues. V was clipped by 6 bases and J by 1 base, with 20 bases between them.

This chain connects TRBV6-1 to TRBJ1-2; 7 bases align to TRBD1. This CDR3 comprises 14 residues. CDR1 is MNHNS, CDR2 SASEGT, per germline. V lost 7 bases and J lost 5; bases outside the gene matches: 10. The CDR3 nucleotides are TGTGCCAGCATCGTGACAGGGCGAGGGTATGGCTACACCTTC. Translation gives CASIVTGRGYGYTF.

The chain uses TRBV21-1 and TRBJ1-2. TRBV21-1 is a recognized pseudogene. The CDR3 totals 12 residues. The CDR3 DNA sequence: TGTGCCAGCAGCGTACGGATCTATGGCTACACCTTC. Amino acids: CASSVRIYGYTF.

Only one count was recorded for this clone. V gene TRBV7-2 combines with J gene TRBJ2-3; weak D call: TRBD1 (6 bases). The length of the CDR3 is 14 residues. Germline assignment: CDR1 SGHTA and CDR2 FQGNSA. V was pared by 6 bases and J by 3 bases, with 13 bases between. CDR3 sequence reads: CASRGSDRTDTQYF. The CDR3 coding sequence is TGTGCCAGCAGAGGATCGGACAGAACAGATACGCAGTATTTT. The full variable domain, completed using reference TRBV7-2 and TRBJ2-3, is GAGVSQSPSNKVTEKGKDVELRCDPISGHTALYWYRQSLGQGLEFLIYFQGNSAPDKSGLPSDRFSAERTGGSVSTLTIQRTQQEDSAVYLCASRGSDRTDTQYFGPGTRLTVL.

In nucleotides, the CDR3 is TGTGCCAGCAGATACCTCGGCGGGGGGGGCACAGATACGCAGTATTTT. Translated, it gives CASRYLGGGGTDTQYF. The chain uses TRBV2 and TRBJ2-3; 9 nucleotides align to TRBD2. CDR3 size: 16 residues. Per the germline V gene, CDR1 is SNHLY and CDR2 is FYNNEI. The trim removed 6 bases at V and 1 base at J, leaving 8 bases unmatched.

The rearrangement uses TRBV28 and TRBJ1-1, with D perhaps matching TRBD1 (6 bases). V was shortened by 5 bases and J by 10 bases, with 17 bases between the two germline ends. Per germline, CDR1 MDHEN and CDR2 SYDVKM. CDR3 size: 13 residues. The CDR3 spells CASSIQGMWGAFF. The CDR3, as DNA: TGTGCCAGCAGTATCCAGGGGATGTGGGGAGCTTTCTTT.

The chain joins TRBV2 to TRBJ2-7, with 8 bases identical to TRBD1. The ends lost 7 bases at V and 6 bases at J; junction bases unmatched: 14. CDR3 length: 15 residues. The germline V gene has CDR1 SNHLY and CDR2 FYNNEI. The CDR3: CASNLLGTGVSEQYF. In DNA, the CDR3 is TGTGCCAGCAACCTCCTCGGGACAGGTGTCTCCGAGCAGTACTTC.

The V and J genes are TRBV18 and TRBJ2-2; TRBD2 might be the D (6 bases). Germline values: CDR1 KGHSH, CDR2 LQKENI. Trimming took 2 bases from V and 4 from J, leaving 14 bases between them. The CDR3 sequence is 16 residues long. CDR3 coding DNA: TGTGCCAGCTCACCATCGCCGGCGGGGAGCACCGGGGAGCTGTTTTTT. Translated, it gives CASSPSPAGSTGELFF.

The CDR3 nucleotides read TGTGCCAGCAGTTTCGGTGGGGGGGGGACAGATACGCAGTATTTT. It yields the protein CASSFGGGGTDTQYF. The chain uses TRBV28 and TRBJ2-3, with 7 bases fitting TRBD2. This CDR3 region has 15 residues. Losses at the gene ends were 3 bases for V and 3 bases for J; bases not matched to a gene: 6. Germline V gives CDR1 MDHEN, CDR2 SYDVKM.

The V gene is TRBV9, the J gene TRBJ1-1; 8 positions match TRBD1. The CDR3 is made up of 14 amino acids. Germline CDR1 reads SGDLS; CDR2 reads YYNGEE. The junction had 5 bases not matched to a gene; V was cut back by 6 bases and J by 1 base. CDR3 sequence reads: CASTQGARNTEAFF. The CDR3 coding sequence is TGTGCCAGCACCCAGGGGGCGCGGAACACTGAAGCTTTCTTT. The full variable domain, with the rest looked up from reference TRBV9 and TRBJ1-1, is DSGVTQTPKHLITATGQRVTLRCSPRSGDLSVYWYQQSLDQGLQFLIQYYNGEERAKGNILERFSAQQFPDLHSELNLSSLELGDSALYFCASTQGARNTEAFFGQGTRLTVV.

The J gene is TRBJ2-7, the V gene TRBV29-1; the match to TRBD1 covers 8 bases. Germline trimming cut 5 bases from V and 0 bases from J; bases unmatched to any gene: 3. The germline gives CDR1 SQVTM, CDR2 ANQGSEA. The CDR3 runs to 13 residues. The CDR3: CSVLTGGSYEQYV. The CDR3 bases are TGCAGCGTTCTCACAGGGGGCTCCTACGAGCAGTACGTC.

This clone was recorded once. This chain joins TRBV5-1 and TRBJ2-3; D not resolved. V was cut by 1 base and J by 2 bases, with 8 bases left in between. The CDR3 length is 14 residues. Germline V lookup: CDR1 SGHRS, CDR2 YFSETQ. This chain's CDR3 is CASSLSPITDTQYF. The CDR3 DNA follows: TGCGCCAGCAGCTTGAGCCCCATCACAGATACGCAGTATTTT.

As regards this clone: Other DNA sequences in this specimen translate into the identical CDR3. The chain employs TRBV2 and TRBJ2-7; D is uncertain. V lost 4 bases and J lost 3, with 10 bases in between. Germline V gene lookup returns CDR1 SNHLY and CDR2 FYNNEI. There are 13 residues in the CDR3. The CDR3 loop is CASSVTKHYEQYF. In DNA form, the CDR3 reads TGTGCCAGCAGTGTCACAAAACACTACGAGCAGTACTTC.

The chain carries TRBV19 and TRBJ2-1; a weak D match, TRBD1 (5 bases). With 3 bases removed from V and 12 bases from J, the gap between germline ends came to 12 bases. This CDR3 is built from 12 residues. Germline V gene data show CDR1 as LNHDA and CDR2 as SQIVND (reference sequence). The CDR3 region is CASSMGQSGQFF. The DNA for the CDR3 is TGTGCCAGTAGTATGGGGCAATCCGGGCAGTTCTTC.

The V and J genes are TRBV7-3 and TRBJ1-1; 7 bases are shared with TRBD1. The CDR3 has 15 residues. Trimming removed 0 bases from V and 3 bases from J; junction bases left unmatched: 4. CDR1 SGHTA and CDR2 FQGTGA come from the germline V gene. The CDR3 sequence is CASSLTPTGDTEAFF. CDR3 DNA sequence: TGTGCCAGCAGCTTAACACCCACAGGGGACACTGAAGCTTTCTTT.

The V gene is TRBV29-1, the J gene TRBJ2-3, with TRBD2 identical over 7 bases. With V trimmed by 8 bases and J by 2 bases, 7 bases remained unmatched. This CDR3 spans 13 amino acids. Germline CDR1 is SQVTM and CDR2 is ANQGSEA. The CDR3 DNA follows: TGCAGCTCCGTGGGACTAAACACAGATACGCAGTATTTT. Translating gives CSSVGLNTDTQYF.

The rearrangement uses TRBV6-6 and TRBJ2-5, with D possibly called TRBD1 or TRBD2 (6 bases each). V gave up 7 bases and J gave up 9 bases, with 18 bases separating them. Germline V gives CDR1 MNHNY, CDR2 SVGAGI (reference sequence). The CDR3 totals 13 residues. The DNA of the CDR3 is TGTGCCAGCACGGGGGCAGGCGGAGTGGCCCAGTACTTC. Translated: CASTGAGGVAQYF.

The gene calls are TRBV11-2 and TRBJ1-1, with 10 bases matching TRBD1. Trimming at V came to 5 bases and at J to 6 bases, leaving 3 bases not matched to a gene. CDR3 length equals 13 residues. Germline V lookup: CDR1 SGHAT, CDR2 FQNNGV. Here the CDR3 reads CASSAGQGAEAFF. Here the CDR3 DNA reads TGTGCCAGCAGCGCCGGACAGGGGGCTGAAGCTTTCTTT.

This chain links TRBV28 with TRBJ2-3, with 8 positions matching TRBD2. With 2 bases clipped from V and 6 bases from J, the junction kept 10 bases outside the gene matches. CDR1 is MDHEN, CDR2 SYDVKM, per germline. This CDR3 contains 16 residues. CDR3 in amino acids: CASSLGLAGVEDTQYF. The CDR3 nucleotides read TGTGCCAGCAGTTTAGGGCTAGCGGGCGTGGAGGATACGCAGTATTTT.

V gene TRBV18 combines with J gene TRBJ2-3, with D hard to call. CDR1 is KGHSH and CDR2 is LQKENI in the germline V gene. Trimming left V 3 bases short and J 1 base short, with 8 bases between. The CDR3 runs to 14 residues. The CDR3 region has the DNA TGTGCCAGCTCACCCGTCCTGGGCACAGATACGCAGTATTTT. Translation gives CASSPVLGTDTQYF.

The rearrangement links TRBV28 to TRBJ2-7; perhaps TRBD2 as D (6 bases). Germline loops: CDR1 MDHEN, CDR2 SYDVKM. V was cut by 3 bases and J by 3 bases, with 9 bases left in between. The CDR3 has 13 residues. For the CDR3, the DNA is TGTGCCAGCAGTTTCGCGACTAGCTACGAGCAGTACGTC. Translating it yields CASSFATSYEQYV.